Sequencing of this T cell receptor (beta chain) was carried out in a study of blood T cell repertoires in COVID-19. Study at large: T cells, B-cell-depleted T cells, or PBMCs provided the cDNA or gDNA that served as material.

Method: immunoSEQ multiplex PCR; TCRdb's copy keeps in-frame clones and lacks some. The table lists under 90,000 clones, 91% of them singletons. This CDR3 is 14 amino acids long. CDR1 and CDR2 (germline): ENHRY, SYGVKD. V was clipped by 8 bases and J by 2 bases; unmatched bases: 5. Seattle participants joined during active infection and were tracked over time. Source material: peripheral blood. This sequence joins TRBV10-3 and TRBJ2-2, with 7 bases matching TRBD2. The sequence was collected from a middle-aged man with COVID-19, enrolled during active disease. CDR3 sequence: CAIRGDLNTGELFF. DNA of the CDR3: TGTGCCATCCGGGGGGACCTCAACACCGGGGAGCTGTTTTTT.